This T cell receptor (beta chain) stems from a study of blood T cell repertoires in COVID-19. This CDR3 contains 10 residues. The germline V gene has CDR1 DFQATT and CDR2 SNEGSKA (reference sequence). V was pared by 3 bases and J by 5 bases, with 4 bases between. In the original processing: Reference gene primer amplification in the assay estimated nucleated cell counts. The table came from immunoSEQ multiplex PCR; TCRdb's copy has only in-frame clones and leaves some out. That table supplies the V and J calls and clone size; D and trimming were determined from the DNA. The profile covers about 150,000 clones, with about 88% appearing a single time and approximately 2% taken by the ten largest.

The TCR comes from a man between 45 and 60 years old who had recovered from COVID-19. The sample comprised peripheral blood. The V and J genes are TRBV20-1 and TRBJ1-1; the D is unclear. CDR3 region: CSASSTEAFF. DNA for the CDR3: TGCAGTGCTAGTTCGACTGAAGCTTTCTTT.